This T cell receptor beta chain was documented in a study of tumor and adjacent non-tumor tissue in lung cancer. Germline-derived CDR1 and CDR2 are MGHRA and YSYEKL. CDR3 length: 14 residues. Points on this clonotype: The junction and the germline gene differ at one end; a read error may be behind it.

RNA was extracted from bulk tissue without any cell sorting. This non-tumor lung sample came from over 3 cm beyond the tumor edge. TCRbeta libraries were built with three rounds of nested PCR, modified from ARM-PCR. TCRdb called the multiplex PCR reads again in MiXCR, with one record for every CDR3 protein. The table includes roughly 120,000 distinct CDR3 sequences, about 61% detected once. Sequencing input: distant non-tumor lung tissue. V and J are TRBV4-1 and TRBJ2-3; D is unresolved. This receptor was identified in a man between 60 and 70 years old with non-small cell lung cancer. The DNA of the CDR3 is TGCACCAGCTGCCAAGACCCAGGCACAGATACGCAGTATTTT. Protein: CTSCQDPGTDTQYF.